In its sample, the clone carrying this TCR beta chain was seen once. The antigen is undetermined. At a deep level, the assay was run. In the original workflow: Filtering differed because ImmunoSEQ produced junction-only sequences that carried no quality scores. Profiling relied on immunoSEQ multiplex PCR, and the TCRdb table lists in-frame clones only, not all of them. V and J calls and clone size are as listed in that table; D and trimming were resolved from the DNA. Here the sample spans about 960,000 clones, around three quarters being singletons. There are 15 residues in the CDR3. V was cut by 6 bases and J by 7 bases, with 19 bases left in between. This sample is part of a study of shared clonotypes between healthy human individuals. Study-wide context: There were three CD4 naive, three CD4 memory, two CD8 naive and one CD8 memory plates per donor.

Study-wide results and caveats: Sequencing depth was predicted to influence how clonotypes are shared among donors.

V is TRBV23-1 and J is TRBJ2-4; D possibly corresponds to TRBD1 (5 bases). TRBV23-1 is annotated as an ORF whose role is uncertain. The specimen was memory CD4+ T cells sorted from blood. Subset in this sample: CD45RA-negative fraction. The sequence was obtained from a young man in good health. CDR3 coding DNA: TGCGCCAGCAGCCATGGGTGGCCGGCAGGGAACATTCAGTACTTC. Protein product: CASSHGWPAGNIQYF.